A selection of T cell receptor beta chains follows, all from one sample in a study of a mutant IDH1 vaccine in newly diagnosed glioma. Sequenced by immunoSEQ multiplex PCR; TCRdb stores in-frame clones only, minus some. The sample consists of about 58,000 clones, around 80% of them appearing once. Their cognate antigens are unknown. Sequencing used PBMCs, obtained from a glioma patient whose treatment included an IDH1 peptide vaccine. These receptors were collected from a woman aged 50 to 60 with glioma. Each CDR3 is given with its conserved first and last residue. Clone size is given for some rows only: seen once, a few or many times, or a class if the clone is expanded.

v_gene: TRBV29-1
abundance: once
CDR3aa: CSVGGGRDTQYF

v_gene: TRBV4-3
abundance: .
CDR3aa: CASSQERVVAPSGKLFF

v_gene: TRBV18
abundance: once
CDR3aa: CASSPSSGTYEQYF

v_gene: TRBV5-4
abundance: .
CDR3aa: CASSPTRSSYEQYF

v_gene: TRBV10-1
abundance: .
CDR3aa: CASSPRVGGELFF

v_gene: TRBV6-6
abundance: .
CDR3aa: CASSYYWSEAFF

v_gene: TRBV28
abundance: .
CDR3aa: CASSLEGANTEAFF

v_gene: TRBV2
abundance: .
CDR3aa: CASSPVSSYEQYF

v_gene: TRBV7-2
abundance: .
CDR3aa: CASSLMIRNTEAFF

v_gene: TRBV6-1
abundance: .
CDR3aa: CASASGGAGSYEQYF

v_gene: TRBV2
abundance: .
CDR3aa: CASSYTGTNTDTQYF

v_gene: TRBV5-1
abundance: few
CDR3aa: CASSQAGSFMNTEAFF

v_gene: TRBV30
abundance: .
CDR3aa: CAWSPGTPLPLHF

v_gene: TRBV4-2
abundance: .
CDR3aa: CASSQGLNQPQHF

v_gene: TRBV14
abundance: .
CDR3aa: CASSQGQEAFF

v_gene: TRBV5-8
abundance: .
CDR3aa: CASSLARTIIYGYTF

v_gene: TRBV2
abundance: few
CDR3aa: CAGKTGNTEAFF

v_gene: TRBV14
abundance: .
CDR3aa: CASSQERGSTEAFF